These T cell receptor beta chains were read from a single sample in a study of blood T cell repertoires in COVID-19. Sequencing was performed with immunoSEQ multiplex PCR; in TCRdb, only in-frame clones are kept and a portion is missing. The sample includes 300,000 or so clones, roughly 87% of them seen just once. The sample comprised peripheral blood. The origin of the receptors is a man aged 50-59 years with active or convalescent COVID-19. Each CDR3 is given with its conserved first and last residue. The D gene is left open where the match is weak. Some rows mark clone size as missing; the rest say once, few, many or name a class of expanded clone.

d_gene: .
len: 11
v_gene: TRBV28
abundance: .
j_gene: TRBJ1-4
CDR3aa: CASGLNEKLFF
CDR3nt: TGTGCCAGCGGACTTAATGAAAAACTGTTTTTT

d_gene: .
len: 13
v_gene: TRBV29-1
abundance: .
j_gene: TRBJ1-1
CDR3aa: CSVGGEWNTEAFF
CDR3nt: TGCAGCGTTGGGGGGGAATGGAACACTGAAGCTTTCTTT

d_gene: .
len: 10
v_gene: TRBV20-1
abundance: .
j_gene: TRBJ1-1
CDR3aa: CSASDSEAFF
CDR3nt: TGCAGTGCTAGTGACAGTGAAGCTTTCTTT

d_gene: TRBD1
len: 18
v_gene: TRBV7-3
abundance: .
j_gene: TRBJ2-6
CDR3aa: CASSLTIRGGPGANVLTF
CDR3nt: TGTGCCAGCAGCTTAACGATCAGAGGGGGCCCTGGGGCCAACGTCCTGACTTTC

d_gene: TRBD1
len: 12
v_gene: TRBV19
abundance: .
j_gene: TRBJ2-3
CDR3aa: CASSIGTGSQYF
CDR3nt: TGTGCCAGTAGTATCGGGACAGGGTCGCAGTATTTT

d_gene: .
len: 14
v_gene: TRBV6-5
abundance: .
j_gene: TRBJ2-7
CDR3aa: CASSYGDRTYEQYF
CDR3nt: TGTGCCAGCAGTTACGGAGACAGAACCTACGAGCAGTACTTC

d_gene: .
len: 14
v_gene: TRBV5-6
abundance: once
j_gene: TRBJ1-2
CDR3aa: CASSSQGGGYGYTF
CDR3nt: TGTGCCAGCAGCTCCCAGGGAGGCGGGTATGGCTACACCTTC

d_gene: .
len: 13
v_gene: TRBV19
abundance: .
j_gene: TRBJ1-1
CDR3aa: CASMWQMNTEAFF
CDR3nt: TGTGCCAGTATGTGGCAGATGAACACTGAAGCTTTCTTT

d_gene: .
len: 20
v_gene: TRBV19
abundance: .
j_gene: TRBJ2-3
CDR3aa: CASSIDLYRRPSESTDTQYF
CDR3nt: TGTGCCAGTAGTATAGATCTCTACCGGAGGCCCTCCGAGAGCACAGATACGCAGTATTTT

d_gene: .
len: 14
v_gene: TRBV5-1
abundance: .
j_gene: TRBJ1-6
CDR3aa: CASSSGIGVSPLHF
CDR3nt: TGCGCCAGCAGCTCAGGGATTGGAGTTTCACCCCTCCACTTT

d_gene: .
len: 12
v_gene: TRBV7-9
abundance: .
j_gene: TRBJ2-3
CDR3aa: CASSPQSDTQYF
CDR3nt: TGTGCCAGCAGCCCTCAGTCAGATACGCAGTATTTT

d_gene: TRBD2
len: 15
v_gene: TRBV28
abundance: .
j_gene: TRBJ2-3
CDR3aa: CASTTSAFPADTQYF
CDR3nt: TGTGCCAGCACTACTAGCGCCTTTCCCGCAGATACGCAGTATTTT

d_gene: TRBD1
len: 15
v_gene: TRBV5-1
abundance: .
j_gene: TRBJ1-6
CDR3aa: CASSPGTAVNSPLHF
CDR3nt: TGCGCCAGCAGCCCCGGGACAGCCGTTAATTCACCCCTCCACTTT

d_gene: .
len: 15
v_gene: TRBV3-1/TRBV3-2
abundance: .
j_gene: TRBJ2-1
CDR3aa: CASTPRGSSYNEQFF
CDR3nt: TGTGCCAGCACCCCTCGGGGGAGCTCCTACAATGAGCAGTTCTTC

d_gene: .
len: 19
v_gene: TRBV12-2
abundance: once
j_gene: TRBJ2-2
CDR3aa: CASRLANQPGTGYTGELFF
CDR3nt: TGTGCAAGTCGCTTAGCTAATCAACCCGGGACAGGGTACACCGGGGAGCTGTTTTTT

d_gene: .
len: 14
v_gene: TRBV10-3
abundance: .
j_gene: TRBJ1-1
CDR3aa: CAITADRMNTEAFF
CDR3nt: TGTGCCATCACCGCCGACAGGATGAACACTGAAGCTTTCTTT

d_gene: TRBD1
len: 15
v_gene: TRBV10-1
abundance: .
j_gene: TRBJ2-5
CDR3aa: CASSALQGSKETQYF
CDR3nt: TGCGCCAGCAGCGCGCTACAGGGGAGCAAAGAGACCCAGTACTTC

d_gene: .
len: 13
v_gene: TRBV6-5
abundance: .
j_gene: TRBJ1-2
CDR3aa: CASSRDTNYGYTF
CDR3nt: TGTGCCAGCAGTCGGGACACTAACTATGGCTACACCTTC

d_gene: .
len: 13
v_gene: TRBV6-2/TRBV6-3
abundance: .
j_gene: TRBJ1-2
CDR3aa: CASSLRGGYGYTF
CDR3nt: TGTGCCAGCAGTCTACGGGGGGGCTATGGCTACACCTTC

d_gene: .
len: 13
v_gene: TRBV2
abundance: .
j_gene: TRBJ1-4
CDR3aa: CASSQATNEKLFF
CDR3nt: TGTGCCAGTTCACAGGCAACTAATGAAAAACTGTTTTTT

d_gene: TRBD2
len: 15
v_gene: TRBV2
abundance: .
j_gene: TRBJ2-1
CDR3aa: CASSGSSGGPRDPFF
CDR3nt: TGTGCCAGCAGTGGGTCTAGCGGGGGTCCCAGGGACCCGTTCTTC

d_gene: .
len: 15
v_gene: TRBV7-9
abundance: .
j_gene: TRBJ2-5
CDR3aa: CASSEGGGKGETQYF
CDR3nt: TGTGCCAGCAGTGAGGGTGGCGGTAAAGGAGAGACCCAGTACTTC

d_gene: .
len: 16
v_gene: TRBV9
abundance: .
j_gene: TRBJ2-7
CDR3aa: CASSVGRGSGNYEQYF
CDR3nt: TGTGCCAGCAGCGTAGGACGTGGGAGTGGTAACTACGAGCAGTACTTC

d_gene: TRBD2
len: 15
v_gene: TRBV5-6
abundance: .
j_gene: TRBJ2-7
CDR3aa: CASSLGLAVSYEQYF
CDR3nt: TGTGCCAGCAGCCTGGGACTAGCGGTTTCCTACGAGCAGTACTTC

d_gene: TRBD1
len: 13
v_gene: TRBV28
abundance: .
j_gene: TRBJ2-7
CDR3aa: CASDRGLAYEQYF
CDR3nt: TGTGCCAGCGACAGGGGGCTAGCCTACGAGCAGTACTTC

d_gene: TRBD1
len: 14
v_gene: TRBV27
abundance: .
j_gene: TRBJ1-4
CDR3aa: CASSLGTGHEKLFF
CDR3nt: TGTGCCAGCAGTTTAGGGACAGGGCATGAAAAACTGTTTTTT

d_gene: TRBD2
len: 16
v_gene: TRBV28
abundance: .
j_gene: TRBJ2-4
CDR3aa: CASSPSGSGGRFIQYF
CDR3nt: TGTGCCAGCAGTCCTTCGGGTAGCGGGGGAAGGTTCATTCAGTACTTC